These 5 T cell receptor beta chains came from one sample sequenced in a study of blood T cell repertoires in COVID-19. Measured with immunoSEQ multiplex PCR; TCRdb has only the in-frame clones, and not every one. This table holds approximately 180,000 clones, approximately 85% found once. Sequenced: peripheral blood. Source of these receptors: a human donor with active or convalescent COVID-19. The donor label of this sample is uncertain.

This sequence joins TRBV30 and TRBJ2-2; possible D gene TRBD1, 6 bases. Trimming shortened V by 0 bases and J by 0 bases, and 11 bases separated the two germline ends. Germline CDR1 GTSNPN, CDR2 SVGIG (reference sequence). The CDR3 extends over 16 amino acids. This CDR3 reads CAWSVLGGANTGELFF. The CDR3 DNA reads as TGTGCCTGGAGTGTACTAGGGGGTGCGAACACCGGGGAGCTGTTTTTT.

This clone showed up just once. The rearrangement links TRBV2 to TRBJ1-2, with a possible D match to TRBD1 (6 bases). V gave up 5 bases and J gave up 4 bases, with 14 bases separating them. The CDR3 runs to 14 residues. Germline V gives CDR1 SNHLY, CDR2 FYNNEI. This CDR3 is CASSSGASGYGYTF. The CDR3 region has the DNA TGTGCCAGCAGTTCAGGGGCTAGCGGCTATGGCTACACCTTC.

The chain couples TRBV3-1 (or the pseudogene TRBV3-2) to TRBJ1-4; tentatively, D is TRBD1 (5 bases). Germline V gene lookup returns CDR1 LGHDT and CDR2 YNNKEL (reference sequence). This CDR3 spans 16 amino acids. With 0 bases removed from V and 4 bases from J, the gap between germline ends came to 12 bases. The CDR3 DNA is TGTGCCAGCAGCCAAGAGGGGCGGATTATTAATGAAAAACTGTTTTTT. Protein: CASSQEGRIINEKLFF.

The chain combines TRBV5-5 with TRBJ1-2; D unresolved. The V gene's germline CDR1 is SGHKS and CDR2 YYEKEE (reference sequence). Trimming stripped 4 bases from V and 3 bases from J, with 13 bases between. CDR3 length: 14 residues. CDR3 nucleotide sequence: TGTGCCAGCAGCCCAGGAAGCTTGGACTATGGCTACACCTTC. It is translated as CASSPGSLDYGYTF.

The V and J genes are TRBV6-5 and TRBJ1-6, with D possibly matching TRBD1 (5 bases). The germline CDR1 and CDR2 sequences are MNHEY and SVGAGI. V dropped 7 bases and J dropped 4 bases, with 14 bases sitting between them. The CDR3 consists of 15 residues. The DNA of the CDR3 is TGTGCCAGCACCCAGGGAGGGCAGTATAATTCACCCCTCCACTTT. It yields the protein CASTQGGQYNSPLHF.